The source of this TCR beta chain is a study of T cell repertoires in cytomegalovirus infection. About the study: CMV infection and matching HLA type were both indicated by public TCR beta signatures.

TCRdb used MiXCR to reprocess the reads, holding one entry per CDR3 protein. This sample carries 110,000 or so distinct CDR3 sequences, about 30% of them seen once, and the ten largest clones take 80% to 85%. About this clonotype itself: Antigen specificity is unknown.

The CDR3 sequence is 17 residues long. The ends were cut back, 1 base at V and 0 bases at J, with 10 bases in the middle. Germline CDR1 SEHNR, CDR2 FQNEAQ (reference sequence). Study-wide results and caveats: Frequencies of public TCR beta families were cumulated, and this identified carriers of CMV plus the relevant HLA. It was HLA-C-restricted CMV-specific TCR beta clonotypes that dominated the response ex vivo.

The input for sequencing was CD8+ T cells from cultured PBMCs, taken from culture after CMV antigen stimulation. V usage is TRBV7-9 and J usage is TRBJ1-6; D not certain. The clonotype originates from a human donor in good health (CMV status not recorded). Some clones in this sample may be carry-over from other donors' samples. The chain's CDR3 is CASSLGPVSSYNSPLHF. CDR3 sequence (DNA): TGTGCCAGCAGCTTAGGGCCTGTGAGCTCCTATAATTCACCCCTCCACTTT. The full variable domain, rest sourced from reference TRBV7-9 and TRBJ1-6, is DTGVSQNPRHKITKRGQNVTFRCDPISEHNRLYWYRQTLGQGPEFLTYFQNEAQLEKSRLLSDRFSAERPKGSFSTLEIQRTEQGDSAMYLCASSLGPVSSYNSPLHFGNGTRLTVT.